This T cell receptor beta chain originates from a study of cytomegalovirus exposure and HLA in healthy donors (dated by TCRdb to about 2017). Looking at the study overall: An earlier analysis of several hundred of the donors reported approximately 290 Gb of sequence data and some 100 million unique TCR beta sequences from about 180 million T cells. The study was designed to test whether signatures of past pathogen exposure could be identified by cataloging public T cell receptors. A later genetic analysis took genome-wide SNP genotypes for 398 of the 666 donors and used that subset as a discovery cohort. In an earlier analysis of roughly 580 of the donors, high-throughput TCR beta sequencing was used to judge whether each TCR beta V gene segment behaved as functional or pseudogenic. Every discovery cohort repertoire had been produced on one sequencing platform. Because of strong linkage in the cohort, five DR-DQ haplotypes were treated as single units for association and clustering. To predict cytomegalovirus infection status, the study brought together high-throughput TCR immunosequencing, statistical association of individual TCRs with disease status, and machine learning. Among the roughly 400 genotyped donors, more than 70% belonged to the genetic ancestry cluster associated with self-reported Caucasian donors. To study patterns of TCR occurrence, a later analysis re-analyzed previously published TCR beta repertoires from 550 to 800 donors and added high-resolution HLA genotyping. A separate validation cohort of over a hundred different subjects was used in addition to the roughly 720-subject first cohort. The T cell repertoires of around 670 subjects were profiled by immunosequencing and related to cytomegalovirus serostatus. Rather than using new phenotypic data, the later analysis identified candidate immune exposures from TCR beta sequences and from how often those sequences occurred across donors. The number of donors typed differed by locus, with 629-630 for A, B, C, DRB1 and DQB1, about 500 for DQA1, about 610 for DPA1, and 400 to 490 for DPB1. Alongside the repertoire data, information on donor age, sex, ethnicity and CMV serostatus was compiled. Both class I and class II loci were covered by HLA typing, at four-digit resolution. An early release that covered roughly 600 HLA-typed donors contained approximately 300 gigabases of sequencing data and approximately 85 million unique TCR sequences. On average, about 240,000 unique TCR beta nucleotide sequences were sequenced per donor among fewer than 500 genotyped donors of the cohort, with around 19% of those sequences being non-productive. Results the study describes overall, beyond this receptor: Because HLA typing was unavailable for some donors at each locus, only the typed subset was used in association tests. Approximately 16 rarely observed V segments, including chromosome 9 orphons, were excluded from the earlier analysis of almost 600 of the donors because counts were too low. In a later analysis, some 18,000 TCR beta sequences were associated with specific HLA alleles at a false discovery rate of 0.05. The authors suggested that the approach could potentially be extended to other disease states and immunological phenotypes. When HLA alleles, especially DR and DQ, strongly co-occurred, TCR associations were difficult to assign to individual alleles. A group of highly shared sequence variants was considered likely to be a technical artifact of the sequencing pipeline. Most TCR sequences were observed very rarely across donors, whereas some public TCRs were present in many individuals. The 87-base-pair reads could not distinguish some IMGT-functional V segments, including TRBV6-2 and TRBV6-3, so those segments were excluded. Sequencing depth was assumed to be roughly uniform across donors in the presence/absence analyses, though that assumption may not hold. Compared with the approximately 700-donor mean, donors in an Asian-associated ancestry cluster had fewer N-insertions in productive TCRs, according to a later genetic analysis. Correlated functional status among segregating V segments might reflect linkage disequilibrium, but an unknown experimental factor could not be ruled out. In a later analysis, HLA-associated TCR beta chains showed more clonal expansion and lower generation probabilities than non-associated chains that were equally common. According to a later analysis, most CMV-associated TCR beta chains appeared to be HLA-restricted, and the HLA associations seemed to be driven largely by CMV exposure. In a later analysis, TCR association rates were found to vary across HLA loci, with the most associated TCRs seen for DRB1 alleles and the fewest for HLA-C alleles. A further reported finding was that TCR beta sequences accurately predicted the HLA-A and HLA-B alleles for most subjects in the first cohort. The classifier was reported to diagnose cytomegalovirus status with high specificity and sensitivity in both the original cohort and the validation cohort. V-gene and J-gene trimming of TCR beta chains was associated with a missense DCLRE1C variant in a later genetic analysis, and the association was replicated in an independent cohort. A later analysis reported that several top co-occurrence clusters appeared linked to parvovirus B19, influenza, CMV and Epstein-Barr virus. Immune exposure information for the cohort was limited to CMV serostatus. An earlier analysis of some 560 of the donors showed that most TCR beta V segments appeared in productive rearrangements either about 87% or about 30% of the time, which broadly matched IMGT annotations. In vitro tests confirmed that a few of the cytomegalovirus-associated TCR beta chains recognize cytomegalovirus antigens. This cohort had only TCR beta chains sequenced, and the lack of alpha or paired-chain data limited which features could be detected. In the study, approximately 160 TCR beta chains were listed as associated with cytomegalovirus.

About this clone: The specificity of this receptor is unknown. No much larger clonotype is one base removed from it; base qualities were not supplied.

The cohort comprised fewer than 700 healthy bone marrow donors. At the time of sampling, all cohort members were nominally healthy, though unrecorded immune exposures were likely present. The donor tested CMV seropositive and was one of the 289 seropositive cohort members. Each donor provided a peripheral blood sample, and peripheral blood mononuclear cells were used for TCR beta sequencing. The Qiagen DNeasy Blood Extraction Kit was used to extract genomic DNA from the blood cell samples. The CDR3 spans 14 residues, from the cysteine through the phenylalanine. Only CDR3 DNA remains: 42 bases, in frame from the first base. Via the germline V gene, CDR1 is SNHLY and CDR2 FYNNEI. The V and J ends are trimmed by 3 bases and 1 base, leaving 9 bases between them. Libraries were built with the immunoSEQ multiplex PCR assay. For the multiplex PCR, a mixture combining 60 forward primers for TCR Vbeta segments and 13 reverse primers for TCR Jbeta segments was used. A multiplex PCR assay on genomic DNA amplified the CDR3 region of rearranged TCR beta genes. Amplified TCR beta libraries were sequenced as 87-base-pair reads on the Illumina HiSeq System. From the authors' description of their analysis: In a later analysis, roughly 80 million unique TCR beta chains were counted across the roughly 670 repertoires, and roughly 10 million of these chains were shared by at least two donors. To remove PCR and sequencing errors, raw reads were error-corrected and collapsed into unique sequences using a nearest-neighbor algorithm that merged closely related sequences. Alignment of CDR3 sequences to IMGT reference sequences was used to assign V, D and J gene segments. For a sequence to be retained, a match of at least six nucleotides was required to both a V gene segment and a J gene segment. Rearrangements were classified as productive when the CDR3 lacked stop codons and remained in frame with V and J, and all other rearrangements were classified as non-productive. Following IMGT convention, CDR3 was defined as the stretch from the second conserved V-encoded cysteine to the conserved J-encoded phenylalanine. The earlier analysis of 500 to 750 of the donors excluded any sequence lacking an unambiguous match to a single V gene segment. An earlier analysis of approximately 590 of the donors classified V segments as functional when productive rearrangements were above 56.7% and as segregating when the standard deviation between donors was above 5%. A statistical classification framework was developed to diagnose cytomegalovirus status using the catalog of TCR beta chain sequences. V and J gene assignment, in a later analysis, came from comparing TCR nucleotide sequences with IMGT/GENE-DB human TR gene sequences. Using the TCRdist pipeline, a later analysis assigned CDR3 sequences along with most-parsimonious VDJ recombination scenarios. In a later analysis, every TCR beta chain was defined by the combination of its CDR3 amino acid sequence and its V-gene family, and reads without a unique V-gene family were dropped. As a way to deal with suspected cross-contamination and a sequencing artifact, a later analysis dropped 500 to 700 nucleotide sequences that were highly shared and had low generation probability. A later analysis calculated a clonal expansion index for each public chain from normalized within-repertoire ranks of inferred template counts. Generation probabilities in a later analysis came from a VDJ recombination model fitted to out-of-frame rearrangements, and those results were checked against IGoR. In a later analysis, TCR-TCR, TCR-HLA and TCR-CMV co-occurrence was scored with hypergeometric tests, and a repertoire-size bias correction was applied to TCR pairs. To estimate false discovery rates, a later analysis permuted the HLA or CMV assignments 20 times. In a later analysis, co-occurring TCRs were grouped using DBSCAN, with TCRdist sequence similarity added in when clustering inside HLA-allele-positive subsets. Repertoires with fewer than 30,000 or more than 120,000 public chains, plus five repertoires with anomalous nucleotide sharing, were excluded from co-occurrence clustering. TCRdb re-hosts the immuneACCESS table, in-frame sequences only. Its copies lack some clones; in the studies checked, an unresolved V gene accounts for under half of them, and the cause for the rest is not known. D and trimming were read from the DNA, whereas the V and J calls and clone size are those reported in that table. The sample table contains some 170,000 clones; only one count was recorded for roughly 81% of them. The ten biggest clones cover roughly 4.9% of the sample.

The source of this sequence is a woman between 18 and 29 years old in good health and CMV-seropositive. The V gene is TRBV2 and the J gene is TRBJ1-1; possibly the D gene is TRBD1, per 5 matching bases. Sequencing was performed on PBMCs. The CDR3 protein sequence reads: CASSDSGPNTEAFF. The sequence in DNA is TGTGCCAGCAGTGATTCAGGGCCGAACACTGAAGCTTTCTTT.